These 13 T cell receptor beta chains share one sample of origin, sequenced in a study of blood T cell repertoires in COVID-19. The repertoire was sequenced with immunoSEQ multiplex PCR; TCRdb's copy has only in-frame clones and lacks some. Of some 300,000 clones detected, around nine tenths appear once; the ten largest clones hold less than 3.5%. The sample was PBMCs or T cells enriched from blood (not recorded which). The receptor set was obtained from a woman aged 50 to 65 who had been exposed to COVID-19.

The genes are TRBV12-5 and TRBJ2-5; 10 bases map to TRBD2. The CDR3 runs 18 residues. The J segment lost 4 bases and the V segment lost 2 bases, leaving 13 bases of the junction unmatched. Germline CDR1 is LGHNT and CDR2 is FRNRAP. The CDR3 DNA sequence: TGTGCTAGTGGTTTGTTCTTGTCGGCGGCTAGCGGGGGAGAGACCCAGTACTTC. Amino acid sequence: CASGLFLSAASGGETQYF.

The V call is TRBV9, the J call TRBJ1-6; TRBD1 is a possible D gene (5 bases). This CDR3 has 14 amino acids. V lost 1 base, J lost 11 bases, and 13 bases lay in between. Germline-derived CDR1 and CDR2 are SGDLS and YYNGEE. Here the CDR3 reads CASSVSGQGTPLHF. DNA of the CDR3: TGTGCCAGCAGCGTATCGGGCCAGGGAACACCCCTCCACTTT.

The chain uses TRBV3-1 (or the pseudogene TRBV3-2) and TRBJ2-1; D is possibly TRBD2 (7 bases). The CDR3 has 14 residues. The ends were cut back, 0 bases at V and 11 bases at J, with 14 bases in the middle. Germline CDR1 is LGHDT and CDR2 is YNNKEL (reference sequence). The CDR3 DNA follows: TGTGCCAGCAGCCAAGATGGAACCGGGGGGCAGCAGTTCTTC. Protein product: CASSQDGTGGQQFF.

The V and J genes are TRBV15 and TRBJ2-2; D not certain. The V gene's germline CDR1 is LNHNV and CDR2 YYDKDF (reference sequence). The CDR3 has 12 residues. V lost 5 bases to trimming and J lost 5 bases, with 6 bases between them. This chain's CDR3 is CATSSRTGELFF. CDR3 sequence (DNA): TGTGCCACCAGCTCGCGAACCGGGGAGCTGTTTTTT.

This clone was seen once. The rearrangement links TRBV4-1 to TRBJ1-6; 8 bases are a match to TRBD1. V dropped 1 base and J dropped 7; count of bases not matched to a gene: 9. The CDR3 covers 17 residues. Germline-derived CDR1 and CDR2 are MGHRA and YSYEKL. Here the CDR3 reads CASSQVDRDRRNSPLHF. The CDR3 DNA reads TGCGCCAGCAGCCAAGTCGACCGGGACAGGCGGAATTCACCCCTCCACTTT.

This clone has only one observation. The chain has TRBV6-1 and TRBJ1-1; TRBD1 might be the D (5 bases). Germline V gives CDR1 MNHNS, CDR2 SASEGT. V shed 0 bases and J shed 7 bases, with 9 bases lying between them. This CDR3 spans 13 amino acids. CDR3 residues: CASSEAGRSEAFF. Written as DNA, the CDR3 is TGTGCCAGCAGTGAAGCGGGGCGGAGTGAAGCTTTCTTT.

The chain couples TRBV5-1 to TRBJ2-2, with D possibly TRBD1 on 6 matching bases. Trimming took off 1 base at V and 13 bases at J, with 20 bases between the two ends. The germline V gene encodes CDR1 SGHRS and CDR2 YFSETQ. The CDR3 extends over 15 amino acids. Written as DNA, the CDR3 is TGCGCCAGCAGCTTGCAGTCTGGGCAGGGGCCCTGGCTGTTTTTT. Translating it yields CASSLQSGQGPWLFF.

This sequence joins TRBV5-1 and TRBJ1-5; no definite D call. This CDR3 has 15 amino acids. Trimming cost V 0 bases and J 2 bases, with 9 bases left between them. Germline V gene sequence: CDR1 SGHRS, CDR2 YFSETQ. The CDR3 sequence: CASSLGGFGNQPQHF. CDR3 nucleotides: TGCGCCAGCAGCTTGGGAGGCTTTGGCAATCAGCCCCAGCATTTT.

As DNA, the CDR3 is TGCGCCAGCAGCTTGGCCATCTCGGACATGGGTGGAAACACCATATATTTT. Translation: CASSLAISDMGGNTIYF. The chain has TRBV5-1 and TRBJ1-3; D might be TRBD1 (5 bases). V lost 0 bases and J lost 3, with 16 bases in between. The CDR3 has 17 residues. Looked up from germline, CDR1 is SGHRS and CDR2 is YFSETQ.

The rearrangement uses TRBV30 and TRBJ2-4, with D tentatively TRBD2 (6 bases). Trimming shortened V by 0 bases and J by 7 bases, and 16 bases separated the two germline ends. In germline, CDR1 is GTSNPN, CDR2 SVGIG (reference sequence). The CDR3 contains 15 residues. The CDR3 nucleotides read TGTGCCTGGAGTGTGGGGGGTGAAGGACGGAACATTCAGTACTTC. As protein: CAWSVGGEGRNIQYF.

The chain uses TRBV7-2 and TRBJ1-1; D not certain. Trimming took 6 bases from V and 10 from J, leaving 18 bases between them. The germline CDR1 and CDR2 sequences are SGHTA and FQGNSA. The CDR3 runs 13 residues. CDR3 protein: CASSSAARSLAFF. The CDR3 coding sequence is TGTGCCAGCAGTTCGGCGGCCCGAAGCTTAGCTTTCTTT.

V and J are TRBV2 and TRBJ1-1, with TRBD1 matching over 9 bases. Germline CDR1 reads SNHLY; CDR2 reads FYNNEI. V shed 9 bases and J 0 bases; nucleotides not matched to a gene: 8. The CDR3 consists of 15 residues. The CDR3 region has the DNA TGTGCCAGTACCGTGGGACAGGGAATGAACACTGAAGCTTTCTTT. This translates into CASTVGQGMNTEAFF.

The CDR3 is CASSRGQGFYEQYF. CDR3 in DNA: TGCGCCAGCAGCCGGGGACAGGGATTCTACGAGCAGTACTTC. V usage is TRBV4-1 and J usage is TRBJ2-7; 9 nucleotides align to TRBD1. The germline V gene encodes CDR1 MGHRA and CDR2 YSYEKL. Unmatched junction bases numbered 4, after V lost 4 bases and J lost 3 bases. This CDR3 is 14 amino acids long.